The next 8 T cell receptor beta chains were all read from a single sample in a study of response to subunit inactivated influenza vaccine. TCRdb reprocessed the RT-PCR reads via MiXCR and lists one record per CDR3 protein. The repertoire holds about 780,000 distinct CDR3 sequences, around a sixth seen once, with roughly a tenth in the top ten. The sample consisted of PBMCs from blood, taken about 5 days after vaccination. The receptors were sampled from a man aged 50-60 years who received an inactivated influenza vaccine.

There are many counts of this clonotype. The chain recombines TRBV6-2 or TRBV6-3 with TRBJ2-7, with a weak D call TRBD1 (6 bases). Germline V gene sequence: CDR1 MNHEY, CDR2 SVGEGT. Trimming took 4 bases from V and 12 from J, leaving 13 bases between them. The CDR3 is 11 amino acids. CDR3 coding DNA: TGTGCCAGCAGTTTAACAGGGAAGCCGTACTTC. Residues: CASSLTGKPYF.

The genes are TRBV19 and TRBJ1-5; 8 bases agree with TRBD1. CDR1 is LNHDA, CDR2 SQIVND, per germline (reference sequence). V trimming: 3 bases; J trimming: 6 bases; junction bases outside the gene matches: 13. The CDR3 has 17 residues. The CDR3 spells CASSMNYGRGLGQPQHF. The CDR3 region has the DNA TGTGCCAGTAGTATGAATTATGGCAGGGGGCTCGGTCAGCCCCAGCATTTT.

The chain carries TRBV12-3 or TRBV12-4 and TRBJ1-2; no clear D. The CDR3 extends over 14 amino acids. V lost 5 bases and J 4 bases, leaving 14 bases between the germline ends. CDR3 nucleotide sequence: TGTGCCAGCAGTCCCCGGACTAGTGTCTATGGCTACACCTTC. Translated, it gives CASSPRTSVYGYTF.

This chain connects TRBV20-1 to TRBJ2-3, with 15 nucleotides matching TRBD2. This CDR3 region has 13 residues. With 4 bases clipped from V and 10 bases from J, the junction kept 3 bases outside the gene matches. Germline values: CDR1 DFQATT, CDR2 SNEGSKA (reference sequence). The CDR3 sequence: CSAIRTSGRAQYF. In DNA, the CDR3 is TGCAGTGCTATCCGGACTAGCGGGAGGGCGCAGTATTTT.

The chain combines TRBV20-1 with TRBJ1-1; TRBD1 matches at 7 bases. Germline V gene lookup returns CDR1 DFQATT and CDR2 SNEGSKA (reference sequence). This CDR3 comprises 14 residues. Trimming at V came to 6 bases and at J to 4 bases, leaving 11 bases not matched to a gene. This CDR3 is CSASSGDSATEAFF. DNA for the CDR3: TGCAGTGCCAGTTCCGGGGACAGTGCCACTGAAGCTTTCTTT.

This clonotype was counted only a few times. The chain employs TRBV15 and TRBJ1-5; no clear D gene. Trimming took 2 bases from V and 5 from J, leaving 4 bases between them. Germline V gene data show CDR1 as LNHNV and CDR2 as YYDKDF (reference sequence). The length of the CDR3 is 12 residues. The chain's CDR3 is CATSRNDQPQHF. CDR3 coding DNA: TGTGCCACCAGCAGAAATGATCAGCCCCAGCATTTT.

CDR3 nucleotides: TGTGCCACCAGCAGTGTAGTTACAGATACGCAGTATTTT. Translation: CATSSVVTDTQYF. The chain is built from TRBV15 and TRBJ2-3; no firm D call. CDR1 LNHNV and CDR2 YYDKDF come from the germline V gene (reference sequence). The CDR3 spans 13 residues. V gave up 3 bases and J gave up 3 bases, with 7 bases separating them.

Note on this clonotype: One end of the junction fails to match germline, which may point to a read error. The gene calls are TRBV4-3 and TRBJ1-1; tentative D call: TRBD1 (5 bases). CDR1 LGHNA and CDR2 YSLEER come from the germline V gene. The CDR3 spans 16 residues. The CDR3 region has the DNA TGCGCCTGCAGCCAAGATAGGGGACTAAAAAACACTGAAGCTTTCTTT. This codes for CACSQDRGLKNTEAFF.